This T cell receptor beta chain was observed in a study of CD4 T cells in relation to SARS-CoV-2 and coronaviruses. Before the COVID-19 pandemic, during about 2011-2019, CD4+ T cells were taken from unexposed donors. CD4+ T cells were isolated from the cells after 10 days of culture. The ends lost 5 bases at V and 7 bases at J; junction bases unmatched: 8. CDR3 length: 15 amino acids. From germline, CDR1 is MDHEN and CDR2 SYDVKM. Only a few counts were recorded for this clone. As yet, its antigen is unknown. Measured with immunoSEQ multiplex PCR; TCRdb has only the in-frame clones, and not every one. The table includes about 21,000 clones, approximately 82% detected once.

The source is a human donor in good health. The sequenced sample was CD4+ T cells from PBMCs, cultured in vitro. The J gene is TRBJ1-6, the V gene TRBV28, with 7 positions matching TRBD1. The CDR3 nucleotides are TGTGCCAGCAGTGGGGGGACAGTGAGGAATTCACCCCTCCACTTT. Translated: CASSGGTVRNSPLHF.